These 15 T cell receptor beta chains were sequenced from one sample in a study of CD8+CD57+ T cells in acquired aplastic anemia. Researchers used genomic DNA as the template to profile TCR beta VDJ and CDR3. TCRdb analysed the reads with MiXCR anew, one entry per CDR3 protein. The table lists some 180,000 distinct CDR3 sequences, approximately 49% of them singletons, with about 2.9% in the top ten. Sequencing used sorted CD4+, CD8+, or CD8+CD57+ T cells (not recorded which) from PBMCs. These receptor sequences come from a human donor in good health.

This clonotype has ten or more counts. V and J are TRBV12-3 or TRBV12-4 and TRBJ2-7; no reliable D call. The CDR3 covers 14 residues. Trimming shortened V by 0 bases and J by 0 bases, and 6 bases separated the two germline ends. The CDR3, as DNA: TGTGCCAGCAGTTTAGCGGACGTCTCCTACGAGCAGTACTTC. This sequence encodes CASSLADVSYEQYF.

This clonotype was picked up one time. A much more abundant neighbour one base away suggests this may be a read error. The chain links TRBV6-1 to TRBJ2-7, with D possibly called TRBD1 or TRBD2 (6 bases each). The V and J ends lost 7 bases and 5 bases respectively, with 15 bases between them. This CDR3 region has 13 residues. From germline, CDR1 is MNHNS and CDR2 SASEGT. The CDR3 loop reads CASNSGAIHEQYF. The CDR3 nucleotides read TGTGCCAGCAACTCGGGGGCGATCCACGAGCAGTACTTC.

The V and J genes are TRBV29-1 and TRBJ2-5; D is uncertain. Trimming shortened V by 4 bases and J by 3 bases, and 9 bases separated the two germline ends. This CDR3 contains 12 residues. Germline-derived CDR1 and CDR2 are SQVTM and ANQGSEA. The CDR3 spells CSVVSLEETQYF. The CDR3 region has the DNA TGCAGCGTTGTGAGCCTGGAAGAGACCCAGTACTTC.

The chain has TRBV20-1 and TRBJ2-5; a weak D match, TRBD1 (5 bases). The CDR3 extends over 15 amino acids. V lost 7 bases, J lost 3 bases, and 21 bases lay in between. Germline loops: CDR1 DFQATT, CDR2 SNEGSKA (reference sequence). The CDR3 DNA follows: TGCAGTGTCCCCCAAAGAACTGGCAGGGAAGAGACCCAGTACTTC. This encodes CSVPQRTGREETQYF.

Written as DNA, the CDR3 is TGTGCCAGCAGCTTAGAAAAAGGGACTGAAGCTTTCTTT. Residues: CASSLEKGTEAFF. This sequence joins TRBV7-9 and TRBJ1-1; D is unresolved. V lost 1 base and J 5 bases, leaving 8 bases between the germline ends. The CDR3 contains 13 residues. From germline, CDR1 is SEHNR and CDR2 FQNEAQ (reference sequence).

As DNA, the CDR3 is TGCAGCGTGCAACAGGGGGCAGATACGCAGTATTTT. It encodes CSVQQGADTQYF. The chain couples TRBV29-1 to TRBJ2-3; TRBD1 aligns across 8 bases. V gave up 6 bases and J gave up 4 bases; unmatched junction bases: 3. Germline loops: CDR1 SQVTM, CDR2 ANQGSEA. The CDR3 totals 12 residues.

Note on this clonotype: Since a much larger clone is just one base distant, this may be a read error. The chain combines TRBV9 with TRBJ2-7; TRBD2 agrees at 10 bases. The CDR3 is 16 amino acids. The germline CDR1 and CDR2 sequences are SGDLS and YYNGEE. After removal of 3 bases from V and 9 bases from J, the junction contained 15 bases not matched to a gene. The chain's CDR3 is CASSDPTSGKRSAQYF. CDR3 bases: TGTGCCAGCAGCGACCCAACTAGCGGGAAACGGTCCGCGCAGTACTTC.

This clonotype was counted a few times. The rearrangement uses TRBV7-6 and TRBJ2-3, with D possibly matching TRBD2 (6 bases). CDR3 length equals 15 residues. CDR1 and CDR2 (germline): SGHVS, FNYEAQ. V lost 5 bases to trimming and J lost 2 bases, with 14 bases between them. CDR3: CASSVTSFITDTQYF. CDR3 sequence (DNA): TGTGCCAGCAGCGTGACTAGTTTCATCACAGATACGCAGTATTTT.

The V gene is TRBV20-1, the J gene TRBJ1-2, with 12 nucleotides matching TRBD1. CDR3 length equals 13 residues. The germline CDR1 and CDR2 sequences are DFQATT and SNEGSKA (reference sequence). V shed 6 bases and J 5 bases; nucleotides not matched to a gene: 4. The CDR3 spells CSAGDRGPYGYTF. The CDR3 coding sequence is TGCAGTGCCGGGGACAGGGGGCCGTATGGCTACACCTTC.

The CDR3, as DNA: TGTGCCATCGGTGGAAGGGACGGAGCCGGGGACACTGAAGCTTTCTTT. Its protein is CAIGGRDGAGDTEAFF. This rearrangement joins TRBV10-3 to TRBJ1-1; tentatively, D is TRBD1 (5 bases). V dropped 8 bases and J dropped 3 bases, with 22 bases sitting between them. CDR3 length equals 16 residues. CDR1 ENHRY and CDR2 SYGVKD come from the germline V gene.

About this clonotype: One base away lies a much larger clone, so this may be a sequencing read error. V and J are TRBV5-1 and TRBJ2-7; 12 positions match TRBD1. The germline CDR1 and CDR2 sequences are SGHRS and YFSETQ. This CDR3 has 16 amino acids. V dropped 4 bases and J dropped 7; count of bases not matched to a gene: 12. CDR3 protein: CASSAPGTGGLAEQYF. The CDR3 DNA reads as TGCGCCAGCAGCGCGCCCGGGACAGGGGGCCTTGCTGAGCAGTACTTC.

This clonotype showed up just once. A read error may account for a junction end that differs from germline. The J gene is TRBJ2-7, the V gene TRBV11-3, with D unresolved. CDR1 is SGHNT and CDR2 is YENEEA in the germline V gene. The CDR3 runs to 13 residues. DNA of the CDR3: TGTGCCAGCAGCTTAACACCCAGATACGAGCAGTACTTT. This sequence encodes CASSLTPRYEQYF.

The rearrangement uses TRBV29-1 and TRBJ2-1, with D unclear. V lost 7 bases and J 4 bases, leaving 5 bases between the germline ends. Germline CDR1 reads SQVTM; CDR2 reads ANQGSEA. CDR3 length: 10 residues. CDR3 sequence: CSAVYNEQFF. The DNA of the CDR3 is TGCAGCGCCGTTTACAATGAGCAGTTCTTC.

This clonotype was counted many times. The V and J genes are TRBV9 and TRBJ2-3; TRBD2 matches at 10 bases. The CDR3 spans 18 residues. The trim removed 0 bases at V and 3 bases at J, leaving 10 bases unmatched. CDR1 is SGDLS and CDR2 is YYNGEE in the germline V gene. Here the CDR3 reads CASSVVGSQAGGTDTQYF. CDR3 nucleotides: TGTGCCAGCAGCGTAGTCGGGTCGCAAGCGGGAGGGACAGATACGCAGTATTTT.

In this sample, this clonotype turned up once. The chain has TRBV20-1 and TRBJ2-7; the D gene is possibly TRBD1 (6 bases). This CDR3 is built from 16 residues. Germline-derived CDR1 and CDR2 are DFQATT and SNEGSKA (reference sequence). V lost 3 bases and J 2 bases, leaving 20 bases between the germline ends. The CDR3 spells CSASAVWDTLPYEQYF. CDR3 sequence (DNA): TGCAGTGCTAGCGCCGTATGGGACACCCTCCCCTACGAGCAGTACTTC.